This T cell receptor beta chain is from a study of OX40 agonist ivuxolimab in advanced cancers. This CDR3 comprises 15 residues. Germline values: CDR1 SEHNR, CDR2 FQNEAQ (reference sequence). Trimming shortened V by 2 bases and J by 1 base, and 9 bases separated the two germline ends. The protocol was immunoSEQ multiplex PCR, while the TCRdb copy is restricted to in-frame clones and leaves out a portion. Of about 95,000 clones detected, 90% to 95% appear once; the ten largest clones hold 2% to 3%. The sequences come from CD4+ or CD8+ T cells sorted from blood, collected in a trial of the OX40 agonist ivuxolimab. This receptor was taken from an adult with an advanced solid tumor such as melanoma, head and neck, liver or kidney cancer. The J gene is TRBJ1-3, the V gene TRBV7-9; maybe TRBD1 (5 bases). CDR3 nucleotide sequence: TGTGCCAGCAGCTTACAGGGCGGATCTGGAAACACCATATATTTT. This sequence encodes CASSLQGGSGNTIYF.